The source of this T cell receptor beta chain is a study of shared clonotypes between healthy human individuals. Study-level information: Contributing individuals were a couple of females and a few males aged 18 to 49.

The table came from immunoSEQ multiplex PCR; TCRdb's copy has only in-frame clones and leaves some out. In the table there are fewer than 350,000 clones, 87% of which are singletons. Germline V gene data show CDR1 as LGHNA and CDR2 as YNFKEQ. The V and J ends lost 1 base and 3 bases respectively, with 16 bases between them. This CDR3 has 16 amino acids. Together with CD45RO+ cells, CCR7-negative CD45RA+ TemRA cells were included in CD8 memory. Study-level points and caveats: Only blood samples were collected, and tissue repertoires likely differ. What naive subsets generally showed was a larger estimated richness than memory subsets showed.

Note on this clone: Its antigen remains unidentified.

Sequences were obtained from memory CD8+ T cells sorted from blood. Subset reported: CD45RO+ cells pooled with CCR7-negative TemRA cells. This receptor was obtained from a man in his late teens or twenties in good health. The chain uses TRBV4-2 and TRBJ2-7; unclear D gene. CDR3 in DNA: TGTGCCAGCAGCCAAGGATATTCCGCATCGGGCTACGAGCAGTACTTC. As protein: CASSQGYSASGYEQYF.